This TCR beta chain was sequenced during a study of CD8 T cells in ankylosing spondylitis. Notes on the study in general: Seemingly distinctive of ankylosing spondylitis blood was a TCR beta motif formed by eight highly homologous variants. Reportedly, disease-linked clones are significantly enriched in ankylosing spondylitis patients' matched synovial fluid. Reactive arthritis synovial fluid and blood previously showed some of these motif variants.

Quantitative 5'-RACE with molecular barcodes generated TCR beta libraries. In TCRdb, the 5' RACE reads were re-called with MiXCR into one record per CDR3 protein. The sample holds about 250,000 distinct CDR3 sequences, roughly 32% seen once. The germline V and J ends were trimmed by 6 bases and 3 bases, with 21 bases remaining between them. Germline values: CDR1 ENHRY, CDR2 SYGVKD. This CDR3 comprises 16 residues. This clonotype was counted only a few times. Antigen unknown. This sequence joins TRBV10-3 and TRBJ2-7; D is perhaps TRBD1 (6 bases). The specimen was blood, either unsorted or a sorted T cell fraction (not recorded which). The sequence was obtained from a male donor with ankylosing spondylitis or in good health (not recorded which). DNA of the CDR3: TGTGCCATCAGATTGAAACAGGGCTCCCTCGACTACGAGCAGTACTTC. This sequence encodes CAIRLKQGSLDYEQYF.